This is a list of T cell receptor beta chains from one sample in a study of identical twins. TCRdb re-called the 5' RACE reads through MiXCR, storing one row per CDR3 protein. The sample contains 350,000 to 450,000 distinct CDR3 sequences, around 18% of which appear only once. Sequencing was performed on naive T cells sorted from blood. The receptors come from a man in his fifties in good health. Both conserved end residues are part of each CDR3. D genes are given only for firm matches. The size field is filled for only some rows; it gives once, few, many or a size class.

CDR3 length	D gene	V gene	J gene	clone size	CDR3 DNA	CDR3 protein
15	TRBD2	TRBV12-3/TRBV12-4	TRBJ2-1	-	TGTGCCAGCAGTTTTGGACTAGCAGATGGCAATGAGCAGCTCTTC	CASSFGLADGNEQLF
15	TRBD2	TRBV20-1	TRBJ2-7	-	TGCAGTGCTAGAGTTCCGGAGCGGGAGGTTCTCGAGCAGTACTTC	CSARVPEREVLEQYF
12	TRBD1	TRBV9	TRBJ1-5	many	TGTGCCAGTGGACAGGGGACTCAGCCCCAGCATTTT	CASGQGTQPQHF
15	-	TRBV11-3	TRBJ1-2	-	TGTGCCAGCAGTCACTGGGCCCTATTTCGACATGGCTACACCTTC	CASSHWALFRHGYTF
16	-	TRBV27	TRBJ1-3	-	TGTGCCAGCAGTGGGGGACCTCCGTACTCTGGAAACACCATATATTTT	CASSGGPPYSGNTIYF
19	TRBD2	TRBV11-2	TRBJ2-6	-	TGTGCCAGCAGCTTACTAGCGGGGGGCTATTTAACTGGGGCCAACGTCCTGACTTTC	CASSLLAGGYLTGANVLTF
14	-	TRBV15	TRBJ2-1	many	TGTGCCACCAGCAGAATGAACCTCGGGGGCGGGCAGTTCTTC	CATSRMNLGGGQFF
11	TRBD1	TRBV7-9	TRBJ2-1	few	TGTGCCAGCAGCTCGGACAGGGAGCAGTTCTTC	CASSSDREQFF
19	TRBD2	TRBV4-3	TRBJ2-2	-	TGCGCCAGCAGCCAATTGCCAGCGGGAGGGCCAAGGAACACCGGGGAGCTGTTTTTT	CASSQLPAGGPRNTGELFF
15	-	TRBV9	TRBJ1-2	many	TGTGCCAGCAGCGTAGAGGTGGCAGGGCGCTATGGCTACACCTTC	CASSVEVAGRYGYTF
16	TRBD2	TRBV11-2	TRBJ2-3	-	TGTGCCAGCAGCACGACTAGCGAGGGGTTTTTATATACGCAGTATTTT	CASSTTSEGFLYTQYF
16	TRBD1	TRBV4-2	TRBJ2-7	many	TGTGCCAGCAGCCAAGATTCACAGGGACAGTATTACGAGCAGTACTTC	CASSQDSQGQYYEQYF
14	-	TRBV20-1	TRBJ2-1	once	TGCAGTGCTAGGGAGGGACGATCCTACAATGAGCAGTTCTTC	CSAREGRSYNEQFF
14	-	TRBV5-1	TRBJ2-7	-	TGCGCCAGCAGCTTGGAGGACAGATCCTACGAGCAGTACTTC	CASSLEDRSYEQYF
18	-	TRBV7-2	TRBJ2-6	few	TGTGCCAGCAGCTTAGCGTCGGCCGGCCTCTCTGGGGCCAACGTCCTGACTTTC	CASSLASAGLSGANVLTF
14	-	TRBV6-1	TRBJ1-5	few	TGTGCCAGCAGTGAAGGGGCAGGGAGTTGGCCCCAGCATTTT	CASSEGAGSWPQHF
16	-	TRBV5-5	TRBJ2-7	many	TGTGCCAGCAGCCCGTCGGGGACTTTAATATCCTACGAGCAGTACTTC	CASSPSGTLISYEQYF
16	-	TRBV27	TRBJ2-3	few	TGTGCCAGCAGTCTTTCTACCGGGTCCTACTCAGATACGCAGTATTTT	CASSLSTGSYSDTQYF
19	TRBD1	TRBV9	TRBJ2-6	few	TGTGCCAGCAGCGCCATACCAAGGACAGGGGAAAGTGGAGCCAACGTCCTGACTTTC	CASSAIPRTGESGANVLTF
13	TRBD1	TRBV20-1	TRBJ1-4	few	TGCAGTGCTGCTACAGGGGCGGGTGAAAAACTGTTTTTT	CSAATGAGEKLFF
12	-	TRBV29-1	TRBJ2-3	once	TGCAGCGTGGCGGGATACACAGATACGCAGTATTTT	CSVAGYTDTQYF
15	-	TRBV20-1	TRBJ2-3	few	TGCAGTGCTAGGGTGTTACTAGGGGTGCCAGATACGCAGTATTTT	CSARVLLGVPDTQYF